These 11 T cell receptor beta chains came from one sample sequenced in a study of post-analysis software for immune sequencing data. General study results and limits: About 5 TRBV segments (TRBV5-6, TRBV5-1 and TRBV20-1 among them) occurred more frequently in patients than in controls.

Antigens for these TCRs are unknown. Built from TCR beta cDNA, the libraries had unique molecular identifiers in them. TCRdb reprocessed the PCR reads via MiXCR and lists one record per CDR3 protein. The repertoire holds roughly 400,000 distinct CDR3 sequences, with approximately 38% as singletons. The source material was blood. The receptors come from a girl aged 2 to 9 with multiple sclerosis.

The CDR3 reads CASSTGRGTDTQYF. In DNA, the CDR3 is TGTGCCAGCAGCACAGGACGAGGCACAGATACGCAGTATTTT. The rearrangement uses TRBV7-2 and TRBJ2-3; perhaps TRBD1 as D (5 bases). The CDR3 is 14 residues long. Germline V CDR1 and CDR2: SGHTA, FQGNSA. The germline V and J ends were trimmed by 5 bases and 1 base, with 10 bases remaining between them.

The V call is TRBV28, the J call TRBJ2-7; D remains ambiguous. Germline V gene sequence: CDR1 MDHEN, CDR2 SYDVKM. Trimming took off 6 bases at V and 0 bases at J, with 18 bases between the two ends. The CDR3 is 16 amino acids. Written as DNA, the CDR3 is TGTGCCAGCAGCCCCCTGGCGAGTAGCTTCTCCTACGAGCAGTACTTC. Translation: CASSPLASSFSYEQYF. The whole variable domain, remainder taken from reference TRBV28 and TRBJ2-7, is DVKVTQSSRYLVKRTGEKVFLECVQDMDHENMFWYRQDPGLGLRLIYFSYDVKMKEKGDIPEGYSVSREKKERFSLILESASTNQTSMYLCASSPLASSFSYEQYFGPGTRLTVT.

This chain connects TRBV28 to TRBJ1-1; no firm D call. The CDR3 extends over 10 amino acids. Trimming took 10 bases from V and 3 from J, leaving 6 bases between them. Germline assignment: CDR1 MDHEN and CDR2 SYDVKM. The chain's CDR3 is CATGYTEAFF. Written as DNA, the CDR3 is TGTGCCACCGGGTACACTGAAGCTTTCTTT.

The rearrangement joins TRBV15 to TRBJ2-5; 7 bases are shared with TRBD1. Germline loops: CDR1 LNHNV, CDR2 YYDKDF (reference sequence). After removal of 5 bases from V and 2 bases from J, the junction contained 8 bases not matched to a gene. The CDR3 runs 15 residues. In DNA form, the CDR3 reads TGTGCCACCAGCCGCTTGACAGGGAGTCAAGAGACCCAGTACTTC. The encoded protein is CATSRLTGSQETQYF.

This clonotype appeared a few times. The V and J genes are TRBV12-5 and TRBJ2-1; D tentatively fits TRBD1 or TRBD2 (5 bases each). The germline V gene has CDR1 LGHNT and CDR2 FRNRAP. Trimming pared 8 bases from V and 5 bases from J, leaving 16 bases between. The CDR3 consists of 14 residues. This CDR3 reads CASLDGDVNNEQFF. Here the CDR3 DNA reads TGTGCTAGTCTCGACGGGGACGTCAACAATGAGCAGTTCTTC.

The rearrangement links TRBV27 to TRBJ2-7; unclear D gene. Per germline, CDR1 MNHEY and CDR2 SMNVEV (reference sequence). Trimming removed 9 bases at V and 9 bases at J, with 15 bases between. The CDR3 has 11 residues. CDR3: CARKDPTRQYF. In nucleotides, the CDR3 is TGTGCCAGAAAGGACCCTACGAGGCAGTACTTC.

This clonotype was observed a few times. The chain couples TRBV7-6 to TRBJ2-1; D is tentatively TRBD1 or TRBD2 (5 bases each). CDR3 length: 18 residues. The germline V and J ends were trimmed by 0 bases and 2 bases, with 17 bases remaining between them. Germline assignment: CDR1 SGHVS and CDR2 FNYEAQ. The CDR3 DNA follows: TGTGCCAGCAGCTTAGCAGAGGGGCGAGCTTCTCCCTACAATGAGCAGTTCTTC. This codes for CASSLAEGRASPYNEQFF. Filled out from reference TRBV7-6 and TRBJ2-1, the complete variable domain reads GAGVSQSPRYKVTKRGQDVALRCDPISGHVSLYWYRQALGQGPEFLTYFNYEAQQDKSGLPNDRFSAERPEGSISTLTIQRTEQRDSAMYRCASSLAEGRASPYNEQFFGPGTRLTVL.

This clonotype was detected ten times or more. The gene calls are TRBV5-1 and TRBJ2-5; no reliable D call. This CDR3 has 11 residues. Germline loops: CDR1 SGHRS, CDR2 YFSETQ. The ends were cut back, 5 bases at V and 5 bases at J, with 7 bases in the middle. The CDR3 DNA follows: TGCGCCAGCAGTTATGATGAGACCCAGTACTTC. It yields the protein CASSYDETQYF.

V and J are TRBV12-3 or TRBV12-4 and TRBJ2-1; TRBD2 matches at 11 bases. Losses at the gene ends were 6 bases for V and 1 base for J; bases not matched to a gene: 2. The CDR3 covers 15 residues. The CDR3 is CASRIAGGSYNEQFF. Written as DNA, the CDR3 is TGTGCCAGCAGAATAGCGGGGGGGTCCTACAATGAGCAGTTCTTC.

As regards this clonotype: Its ends do not fully match the called genes, so a read error is possible. This chain uses TRBV13 with TRBJ1-2, with TRBD1 identical over 7 bases. From germline, CDR1 is PRHDT and CDR2 FYEKMQ (reference sequence). This CDR3 contains 15 residues. The CDR3 DNA reads as TGTGCCAGCAGCTTTGGGACAGTGGCTAACTATGGCTACACCTTT. This encodes CASSFGTVANYGYTF.

The rearrangement joins TRBV4-1 to TRBJ2-1, with 11 bases fitting TRBD2. The CDR3 covers 16 residues. Germline V CDR1 and CDR2: MGHRA, YSYEKL. V gave up 0 bases and J gave up 10 bases; unmatched junction bases: 8. The CDR3, as DNA: TGCGCCAGCAGCCAAGAAACACTAGCGGGGGTAGGGGAGCAGTTCTTC. Translating it yields CASSQETLAGVGEQFF.